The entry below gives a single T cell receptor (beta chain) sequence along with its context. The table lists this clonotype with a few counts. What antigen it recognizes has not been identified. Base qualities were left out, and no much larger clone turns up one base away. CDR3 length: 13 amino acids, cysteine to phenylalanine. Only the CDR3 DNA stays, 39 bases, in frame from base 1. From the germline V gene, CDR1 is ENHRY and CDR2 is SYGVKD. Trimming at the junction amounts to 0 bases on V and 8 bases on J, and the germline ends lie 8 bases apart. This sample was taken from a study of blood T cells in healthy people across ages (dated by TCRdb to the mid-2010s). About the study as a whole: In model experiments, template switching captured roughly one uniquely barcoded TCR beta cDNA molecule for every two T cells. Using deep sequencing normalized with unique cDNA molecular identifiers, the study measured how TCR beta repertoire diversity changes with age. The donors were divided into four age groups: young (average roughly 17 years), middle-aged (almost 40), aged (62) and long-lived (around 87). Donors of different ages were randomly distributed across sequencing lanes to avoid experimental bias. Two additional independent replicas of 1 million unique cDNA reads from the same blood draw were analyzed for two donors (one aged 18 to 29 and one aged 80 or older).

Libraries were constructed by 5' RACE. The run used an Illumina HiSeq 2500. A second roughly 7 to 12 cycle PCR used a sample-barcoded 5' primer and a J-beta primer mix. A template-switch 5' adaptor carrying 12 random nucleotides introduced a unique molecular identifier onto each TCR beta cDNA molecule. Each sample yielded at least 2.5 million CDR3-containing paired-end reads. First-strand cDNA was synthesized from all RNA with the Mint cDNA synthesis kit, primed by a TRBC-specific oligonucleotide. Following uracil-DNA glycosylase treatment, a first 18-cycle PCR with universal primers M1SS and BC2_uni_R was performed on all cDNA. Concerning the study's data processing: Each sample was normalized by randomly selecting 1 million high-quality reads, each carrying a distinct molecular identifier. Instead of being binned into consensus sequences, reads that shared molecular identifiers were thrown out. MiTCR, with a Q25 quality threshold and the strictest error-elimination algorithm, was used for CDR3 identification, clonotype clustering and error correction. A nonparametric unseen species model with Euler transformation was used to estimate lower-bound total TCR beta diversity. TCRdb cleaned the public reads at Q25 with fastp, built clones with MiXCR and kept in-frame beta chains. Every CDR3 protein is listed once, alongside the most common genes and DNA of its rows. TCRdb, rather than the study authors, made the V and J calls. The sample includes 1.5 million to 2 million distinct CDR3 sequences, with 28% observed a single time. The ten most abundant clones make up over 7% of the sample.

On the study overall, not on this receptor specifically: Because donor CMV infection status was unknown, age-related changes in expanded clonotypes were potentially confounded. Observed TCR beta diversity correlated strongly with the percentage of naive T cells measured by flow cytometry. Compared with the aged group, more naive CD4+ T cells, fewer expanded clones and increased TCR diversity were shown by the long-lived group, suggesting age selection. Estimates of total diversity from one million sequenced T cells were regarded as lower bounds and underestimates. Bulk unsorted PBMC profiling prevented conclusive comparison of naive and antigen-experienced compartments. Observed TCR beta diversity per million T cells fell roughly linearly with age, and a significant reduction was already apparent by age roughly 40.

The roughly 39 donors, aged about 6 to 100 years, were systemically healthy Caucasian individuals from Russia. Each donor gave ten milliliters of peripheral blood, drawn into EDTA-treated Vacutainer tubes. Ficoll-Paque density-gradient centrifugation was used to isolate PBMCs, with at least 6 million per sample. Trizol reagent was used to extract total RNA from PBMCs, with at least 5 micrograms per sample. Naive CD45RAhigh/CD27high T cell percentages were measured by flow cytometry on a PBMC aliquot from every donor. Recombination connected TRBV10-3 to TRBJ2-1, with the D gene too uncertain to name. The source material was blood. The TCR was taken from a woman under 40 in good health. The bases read TGTGCCATCAGTGAGTCGGAAGGCGATGAGCAGTTCTTC. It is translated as CAISESEGDEQFF.